Listed below are T cell receptor beta chains from one sample, sequenced in a study of T-cell reconstitution after alpha-beta-depleted transplantation in children. TCRdb called the PCR reads again in MiXCR, with one record for every CDR3 protein. Of about 590,000 distinct CDR3 sequences listed, around 13% are singletons. The sample in question was PBMCs, mostly from graft donor cells, obtained 360 days after TCRalphabeta/CD19-depleted stem cell transplant. These receptor sequences come from a male patient aged 10 to 17 who had a stem cell transplant for acute myeloid leukemia, so the T cells may come from the graft donor. CDR3s leave out the opening cysteine and the closing phenylalanine or tryptophan. A D gene is named only where the DNA matches it firmly.

V	D	J	CDR3
TRBV7-3	TRBD2	TRBJ2-1	ASSLAGTSGSDEQF
TRBV12-3/TRBV12-4	TRBD2	TRBJ2-3	ASSLRLAGTVTDTQY
TRBV6-5	TRBD1	TRBJ2-7	ASSYSQGTFSYEQY
TRBV20-1	TRBD1	TRBJ2-7	SARSMGSGTGFYEQY
TRBV12-3/TRBV12-4	.	TRBJ2-7	ASSLAMGERSSYEQY
TRBV12-3/TRBV12-4	TRBD2	TRBJ2-7	ASSFAGGFSYEQY
TRBV25-1	.	TRBJ2-3	ASSERGGTDTQY
TRBV29-1	.	TRBJ2-2	SVVAAGAGELF
TRBV5-1	.	TRBJ2-1	ASSLYPGAGYNEQF
TRBV6-1	TRBD1	TRBJ1-3	ASSPSGTGHGNTIY
TRBV20-1	.	TRBJ2-5	SPGPLRGRVKTQY
TRBV24-1	.	TRBJ2-1	ATSKPVENEQF
TRBV10-3	TRBD1	TRBJ1-1	AITLTGENTEAF
TRBV20-1	TRBD1	TRBJ1-1	SARALTTDREAF
TRBV20-1	TRBD1	TRBJ2-7	SAPRKQGASLYSYGQY
TRBV4-1	.	TRBJ2-1	ASSQALGGVIHNEQF